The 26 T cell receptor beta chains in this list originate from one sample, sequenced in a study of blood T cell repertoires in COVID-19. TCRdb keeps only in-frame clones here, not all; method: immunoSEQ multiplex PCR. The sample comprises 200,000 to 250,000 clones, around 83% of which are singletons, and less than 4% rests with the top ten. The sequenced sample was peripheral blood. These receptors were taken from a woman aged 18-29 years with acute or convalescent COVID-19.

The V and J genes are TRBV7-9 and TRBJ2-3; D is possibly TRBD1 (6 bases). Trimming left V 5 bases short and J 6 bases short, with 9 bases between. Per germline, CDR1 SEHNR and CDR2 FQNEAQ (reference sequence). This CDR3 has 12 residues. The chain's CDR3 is CASSPQGDTQYF. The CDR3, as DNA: TGTGCCAGCAGCCCACAGGGCGATACGCAGTATTTT.

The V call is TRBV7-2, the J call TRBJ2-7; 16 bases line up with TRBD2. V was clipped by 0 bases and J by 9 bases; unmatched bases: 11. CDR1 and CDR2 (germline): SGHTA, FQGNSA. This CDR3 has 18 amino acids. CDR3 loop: CASSLAPGLAGGGRSQYF. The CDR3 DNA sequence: TGTGCCAGCAGCTTAGCCCCGGGACTAGCGGGAGGGGGAAGGTCGCAGTACTTC.

The CDR3 sequence is CASRPLYRGKNIQYF. The CDR3 DNA sequence: TGTGCCAGCAGGCCTCTGTATAGGGGCAAAAACATTCAGTACTTC. The chain combines TRBV6-5 with TRBJ2-4; perhaps TRBD1 as D (5 bases). The germline V gene has CDR1 MNHEY and CDR2 SVGAGI. The CDR3 sequence is 15 residues long. V was pared by 6 bases and J by 3 bases, with 15 bases between.

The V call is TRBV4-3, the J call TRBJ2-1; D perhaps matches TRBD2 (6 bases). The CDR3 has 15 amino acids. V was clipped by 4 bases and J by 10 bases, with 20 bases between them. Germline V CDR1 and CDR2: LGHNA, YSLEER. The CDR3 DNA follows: TGCGCCAGCAGCCCGATACCTTCGGGGGAGAGGGAGCAGTTCTTC. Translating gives CASSPIPSGEREQFF.

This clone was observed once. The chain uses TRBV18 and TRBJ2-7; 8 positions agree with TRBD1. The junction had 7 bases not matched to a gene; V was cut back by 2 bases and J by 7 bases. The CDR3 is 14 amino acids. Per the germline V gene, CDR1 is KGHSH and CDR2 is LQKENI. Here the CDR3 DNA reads TGTGCCAGCTCACCAAGCGGACAGGGAAGGGAGCAGTACTTC. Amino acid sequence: CASSPSGQGREQYF. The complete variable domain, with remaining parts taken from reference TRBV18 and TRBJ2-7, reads NAGVMQNPRHLVRRRGQEARLRCSPMKGHSHVYWYRQLPEEGLKFMVYLQKENIIDESGMPKERFSAEFPKEGPSILRIQQVVRGDSAAYFCASSPSGQGREQYFGPGTRLTVT.

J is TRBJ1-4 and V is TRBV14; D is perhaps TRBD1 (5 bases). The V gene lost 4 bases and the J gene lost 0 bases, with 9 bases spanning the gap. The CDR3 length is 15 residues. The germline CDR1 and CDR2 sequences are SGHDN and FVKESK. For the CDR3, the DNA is TGTGCCAGCAGCCGGGACTCCTCAACTAATGAAAAACTGTTTTTT. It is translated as CASSRDSSTNEKLFF.

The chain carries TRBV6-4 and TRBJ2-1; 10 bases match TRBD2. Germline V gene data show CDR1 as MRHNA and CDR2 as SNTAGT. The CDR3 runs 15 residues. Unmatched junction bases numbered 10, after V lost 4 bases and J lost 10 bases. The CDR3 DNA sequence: TGTGCCAGCAGTGCCGGGCTAGCGGGAGTGGGGGAGCAGTTCTTC. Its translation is CASSAGLAGVGEQFF.

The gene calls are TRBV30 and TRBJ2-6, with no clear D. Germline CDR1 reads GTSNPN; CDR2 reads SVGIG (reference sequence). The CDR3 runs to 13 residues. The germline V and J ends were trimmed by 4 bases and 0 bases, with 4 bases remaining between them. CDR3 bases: TGTGCCTGGAAGCTCTCTGGGGCCAACGTCCTGACTTTC. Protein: CAWKLSGANVLTF.

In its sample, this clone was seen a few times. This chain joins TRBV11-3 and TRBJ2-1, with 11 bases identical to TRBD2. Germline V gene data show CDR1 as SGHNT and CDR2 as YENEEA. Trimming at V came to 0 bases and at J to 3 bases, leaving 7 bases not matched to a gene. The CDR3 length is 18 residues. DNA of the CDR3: TGTGCCAGCAGCTTAGATCAAAGCGGGACTAGCGGCTACAATGAGCAGTTCTTC. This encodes CASSLDQSGTSGYNEQFF.

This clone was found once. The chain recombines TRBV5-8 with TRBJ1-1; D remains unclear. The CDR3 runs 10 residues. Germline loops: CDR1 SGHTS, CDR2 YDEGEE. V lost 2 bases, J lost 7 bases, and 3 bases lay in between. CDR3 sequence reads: CASSLLEAFF. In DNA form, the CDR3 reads TGTGCCAGCAGCTTACTTGAAGCTTTCTTT.

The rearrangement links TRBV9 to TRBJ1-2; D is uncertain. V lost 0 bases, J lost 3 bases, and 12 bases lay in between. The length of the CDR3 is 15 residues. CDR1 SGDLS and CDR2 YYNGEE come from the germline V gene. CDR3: CASSVAVAGYYGYTF. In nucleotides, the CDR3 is TGTGCCAGCAGCGTAGCCGTGGCAGGTTACTATGGCTACACCTTC.

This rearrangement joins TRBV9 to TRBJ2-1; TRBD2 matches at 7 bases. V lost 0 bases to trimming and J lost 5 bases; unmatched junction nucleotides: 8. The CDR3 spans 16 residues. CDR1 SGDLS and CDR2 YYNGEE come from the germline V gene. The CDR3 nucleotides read TGTGCCAGCAGCGTAGCGGGGGGAAAGGGCCACAATGAGCAGTTCTTC. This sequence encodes CASSVAGGKGHNEQFF.

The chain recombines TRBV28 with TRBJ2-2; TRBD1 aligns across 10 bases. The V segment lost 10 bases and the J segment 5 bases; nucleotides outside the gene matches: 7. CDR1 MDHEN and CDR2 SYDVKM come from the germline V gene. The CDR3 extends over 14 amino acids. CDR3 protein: CATDGQGGTGELFF. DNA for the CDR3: TGTGCCACGGACGGACAGGGGGGAACCGGGGAGCTGTTTTTT.

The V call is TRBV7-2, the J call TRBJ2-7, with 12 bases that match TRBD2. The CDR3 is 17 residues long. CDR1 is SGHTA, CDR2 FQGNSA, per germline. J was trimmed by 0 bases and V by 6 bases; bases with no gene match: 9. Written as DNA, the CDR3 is TGTGCCAGCAGGGCCCCCGGACTAGCGGGACGCTCCTACGAGCAGTACTTC. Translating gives CASRAPGLAGRSYEQYF. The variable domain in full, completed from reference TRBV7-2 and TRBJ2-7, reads GAGVSQSPSNKVTEKGKDVELRCDPISGHTALYWYRQSLGQGLEFLIYFQGNSAPDKSGLPSDRFSAERTGGSVSTLTIQRTQQEDSAVYLCASRAPGLAGRSYEQYFGPGTRLTVT.

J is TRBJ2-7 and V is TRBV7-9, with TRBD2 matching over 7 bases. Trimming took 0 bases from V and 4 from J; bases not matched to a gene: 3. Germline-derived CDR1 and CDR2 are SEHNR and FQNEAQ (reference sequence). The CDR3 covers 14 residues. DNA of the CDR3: TGTGCCAGCAGCTTAGCGGCGGGAGCATACGAGCAGTACTTC. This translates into CASSLAAGAYEQYF.

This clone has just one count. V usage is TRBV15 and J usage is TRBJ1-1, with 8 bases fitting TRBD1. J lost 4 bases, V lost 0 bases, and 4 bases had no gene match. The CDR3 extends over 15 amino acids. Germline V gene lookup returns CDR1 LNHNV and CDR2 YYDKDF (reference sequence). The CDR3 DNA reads TGTGCCACCAGCAGAGATCCCGGACAGGGCACTGAAGCTTTCTTT. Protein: CATSRDPGQGTEAFF.

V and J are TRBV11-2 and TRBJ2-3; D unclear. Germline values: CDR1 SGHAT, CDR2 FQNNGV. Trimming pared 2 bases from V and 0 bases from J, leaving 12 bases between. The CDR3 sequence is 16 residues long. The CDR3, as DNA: TGTGCCAGCAGCTTACCCCTAGACTCTAGCACAGATACGCAGTATTTT. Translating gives CASSLPLDSSTDTQYF.

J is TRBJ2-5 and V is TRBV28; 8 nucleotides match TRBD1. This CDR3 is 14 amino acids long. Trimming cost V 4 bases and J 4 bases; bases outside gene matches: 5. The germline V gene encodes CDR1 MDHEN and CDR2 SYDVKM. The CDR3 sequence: CASSYQGAAETQYF. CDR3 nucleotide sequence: TGTGCCAGCAGTTATCAGGGGGCAGCAGAGACCCAGTACTTC.

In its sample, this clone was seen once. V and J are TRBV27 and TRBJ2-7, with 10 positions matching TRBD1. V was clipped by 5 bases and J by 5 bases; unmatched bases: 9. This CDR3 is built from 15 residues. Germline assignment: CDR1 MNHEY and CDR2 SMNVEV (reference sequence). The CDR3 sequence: CASSGPGQGTHEQYF. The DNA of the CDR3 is TGTGCCAGCAGTGGTCCGGGACAGGGGACCCACGAGCAGTACTTC.

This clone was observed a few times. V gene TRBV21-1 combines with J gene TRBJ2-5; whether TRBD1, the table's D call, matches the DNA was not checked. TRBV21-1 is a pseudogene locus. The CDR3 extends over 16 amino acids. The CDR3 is CASSKRRDRVQETQYF. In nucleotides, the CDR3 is TGTGCCAGCAGCAAAAGGAGGGACAGGGTGCAAGAGACCCAGTACTTC.

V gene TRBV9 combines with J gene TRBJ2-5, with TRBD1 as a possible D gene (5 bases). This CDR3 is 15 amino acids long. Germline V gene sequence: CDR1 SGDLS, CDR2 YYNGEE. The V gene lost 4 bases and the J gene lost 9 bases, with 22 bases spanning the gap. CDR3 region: CASSTNKRGLVAQYF. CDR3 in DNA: TGTGCCAGCAGCACAAACAAAAGGGGTCTGGTGGCCCAGTACTTC.

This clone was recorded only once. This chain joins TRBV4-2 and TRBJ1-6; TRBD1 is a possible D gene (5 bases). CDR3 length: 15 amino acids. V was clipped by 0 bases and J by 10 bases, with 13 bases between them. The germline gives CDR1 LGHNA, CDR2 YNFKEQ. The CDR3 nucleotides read TGTGCCAGCAGCCAAGACGGGGCAGGAGGGTCACCCCTCCACTTT. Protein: CASSQDGAGGSPLHF.

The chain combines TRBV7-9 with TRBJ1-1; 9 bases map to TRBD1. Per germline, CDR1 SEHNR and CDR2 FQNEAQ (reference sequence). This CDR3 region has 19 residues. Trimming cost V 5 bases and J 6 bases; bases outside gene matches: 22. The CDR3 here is CASSQSPGTGPRGDAEAFF. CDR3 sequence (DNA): TGTGCCAGCAGCCAAAGTCCCGGGACAGGGCCGAGGGGTGACGCTGAAGCTTTCTTT. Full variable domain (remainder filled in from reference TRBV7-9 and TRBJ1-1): DTGVSQNPRHKITKRGQNVTFRCDPISEHNRLYWYRQTLGQGPEFLTYFQNEAQLEKSRLLSDRFSAERPKGSFSTLEIQRTEQGDSAMYLCASSQSPGTGPRGDAEAFFGQGTRLTVV.

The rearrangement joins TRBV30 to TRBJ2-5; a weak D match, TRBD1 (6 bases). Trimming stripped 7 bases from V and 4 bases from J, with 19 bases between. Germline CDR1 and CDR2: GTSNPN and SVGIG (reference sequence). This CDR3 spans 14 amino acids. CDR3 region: CALASRGFRETQYF. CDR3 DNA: TGTGCCTTGGCCAGCAGGGGATTTAGAGAGACCCAGTACTTC.

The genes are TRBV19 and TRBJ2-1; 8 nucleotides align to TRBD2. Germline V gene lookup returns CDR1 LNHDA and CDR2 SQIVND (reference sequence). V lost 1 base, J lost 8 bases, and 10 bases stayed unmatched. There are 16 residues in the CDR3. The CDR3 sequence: CASSIVAGGSRDEQFF. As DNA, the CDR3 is TGTGCCAGTAGTATAGTGGCGGGAGGCTCAAGGGATGAGCAGTTCTTC.

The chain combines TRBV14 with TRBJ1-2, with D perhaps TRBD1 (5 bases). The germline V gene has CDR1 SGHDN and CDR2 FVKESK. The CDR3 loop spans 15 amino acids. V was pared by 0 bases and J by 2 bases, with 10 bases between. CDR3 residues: CASSQDGTGNYGYTF. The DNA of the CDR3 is TGTGCCAGCAGCCAAGATGGGACTGGGAACTATGGCTACACCTTC.